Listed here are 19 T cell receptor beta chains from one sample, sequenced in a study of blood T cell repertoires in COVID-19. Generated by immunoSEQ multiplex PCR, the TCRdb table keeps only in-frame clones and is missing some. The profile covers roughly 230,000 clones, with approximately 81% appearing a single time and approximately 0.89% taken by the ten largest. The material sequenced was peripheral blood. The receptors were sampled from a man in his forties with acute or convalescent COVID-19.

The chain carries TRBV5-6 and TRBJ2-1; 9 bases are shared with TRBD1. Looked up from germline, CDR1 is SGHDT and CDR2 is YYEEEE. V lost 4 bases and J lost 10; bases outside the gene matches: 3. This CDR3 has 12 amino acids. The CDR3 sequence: CASSLDRGEQFF. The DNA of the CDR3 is TGTGCCAGCAGCCTGGACAGGGGAGAGCAGTTCTTC.

Here the CDR3 DNA reads TGTGCCAGCAGGCGACTAGCGGGGGCGGGAAATGAGCAGTTCTTC. It codes for CASRRLAGAGNEQFF. The chain is built from TRBV2 and TRBJ2-1; TRBD2 agrees at 12 bases. This CDR3 contains 15 residues. V trimming: 6 bases; J trimming: 7 bases; junction bases outside the gene matches: 7. CDR1 and CDR2 (germline): SNHLY, FYNNEI.

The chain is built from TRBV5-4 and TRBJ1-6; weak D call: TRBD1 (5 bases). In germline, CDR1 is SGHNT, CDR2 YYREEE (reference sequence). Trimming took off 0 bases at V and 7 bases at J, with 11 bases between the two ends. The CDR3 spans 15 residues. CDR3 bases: TGTGCCAGCAGCTTGGGGGGTCAGGGAAATTCACCCCTCCACTTT. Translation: CASSLGGQGNSPLHF.

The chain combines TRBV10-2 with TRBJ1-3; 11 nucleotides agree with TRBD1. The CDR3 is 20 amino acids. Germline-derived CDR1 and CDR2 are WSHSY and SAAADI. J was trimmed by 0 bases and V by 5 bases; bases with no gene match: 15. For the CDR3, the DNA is TGCGCCAGCAGTTACGGACAGGGGGCTTCTCCTACTAGCTCTGGAAACACCATATATTTT. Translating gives CASSYGQGASPTSSGNTIYF.

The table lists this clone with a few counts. CDR3 in amino acids: CASSLARPGFSGNTIYF. Written as DNA, the CDR3 is TGTGCCAGCAGCTTAGCGCGTCCGGGATTCTCTGGAAACACCATATATTTT. The V and J genes are TRBV7-8 and TRBJ1-3; D not certain. This CDR3 comprises 17 residues. Germline CDR1 SGHVS, CDR2 FQNEAQ. With 0 bases removed from V and 0 bases from J, the gap between germline ends came to 12 bases.

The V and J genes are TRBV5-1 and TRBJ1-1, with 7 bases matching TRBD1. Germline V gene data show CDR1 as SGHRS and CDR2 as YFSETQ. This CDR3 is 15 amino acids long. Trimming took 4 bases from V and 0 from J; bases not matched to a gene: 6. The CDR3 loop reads CASSPPGQMNTEAFF. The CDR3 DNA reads TGCGCCAGCAGCCCCCCGGGACAGATGAACACTGAAGCTTTCTTT.

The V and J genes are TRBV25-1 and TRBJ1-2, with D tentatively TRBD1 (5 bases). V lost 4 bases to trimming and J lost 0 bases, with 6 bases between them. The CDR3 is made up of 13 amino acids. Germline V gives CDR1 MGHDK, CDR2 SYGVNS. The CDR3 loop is CASSVGANYGYTF. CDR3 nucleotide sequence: TGTGCCAGCAGTGTAGGGGCTAACTATGGCTACACCTTC.

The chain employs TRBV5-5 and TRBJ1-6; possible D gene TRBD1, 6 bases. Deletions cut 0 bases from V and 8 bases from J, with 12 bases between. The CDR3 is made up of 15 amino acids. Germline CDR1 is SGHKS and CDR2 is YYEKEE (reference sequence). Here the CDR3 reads CASSLVGGVDSPLHF. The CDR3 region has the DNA TGTGCCAGCAGCTTGGTTGGGGGCGTGGATTCACCCCTCCACTTT.

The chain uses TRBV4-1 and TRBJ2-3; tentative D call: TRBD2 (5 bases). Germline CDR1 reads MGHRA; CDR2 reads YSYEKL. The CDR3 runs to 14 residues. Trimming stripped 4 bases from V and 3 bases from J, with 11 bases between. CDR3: CASSRSGDTDTQYF. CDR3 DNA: TGCGCCAGCAGCCGATCCGGGGATACAGATACGCAGTATTTT.

The CDR3 DNA is TGTGCCAGCAGTTCCCCGAATGGAGACAGGGGCGGGAACACTGAAGCTTTCTTT. Protein sequence: CASSSPNGDRGGNTEAFF. This chain uses TRBV27 with TRBJ1-1; 8 positions match TRBD1. Per the germline V gene, CDR1 is MNHEY and CDR2 is SMNVEV (reference sequence). CDR3 length: 18 residues. V shed 4 bases and J 1 base; nucleotides not matched to a gene: 14.

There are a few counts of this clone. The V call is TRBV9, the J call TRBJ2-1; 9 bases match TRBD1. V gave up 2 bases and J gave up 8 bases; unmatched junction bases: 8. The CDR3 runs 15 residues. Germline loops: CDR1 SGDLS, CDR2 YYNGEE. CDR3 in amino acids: CASSVGTGMGHEQFF. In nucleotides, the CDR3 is TGTGCCAGCAGCGTCGGGACAGGGATGGGCCATGAGCAGTTCTTC.

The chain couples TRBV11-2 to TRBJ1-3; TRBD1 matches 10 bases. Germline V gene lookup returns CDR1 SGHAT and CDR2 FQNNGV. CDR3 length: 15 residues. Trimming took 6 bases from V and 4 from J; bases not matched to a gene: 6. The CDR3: CASRPTGGPGNTIYF. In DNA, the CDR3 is TGTGCCAGCAGACCGACAGGGGGCCCGGGAAACACCATATATTTT.

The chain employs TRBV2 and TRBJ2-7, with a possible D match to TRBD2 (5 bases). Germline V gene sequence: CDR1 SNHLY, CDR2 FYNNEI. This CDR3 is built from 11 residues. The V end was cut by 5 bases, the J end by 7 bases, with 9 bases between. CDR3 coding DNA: TGTGCCAGCAGTATTCGGACTGAGCAGTACTTC. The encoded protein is CASSIRTEQYF. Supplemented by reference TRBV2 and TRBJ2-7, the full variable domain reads EPEVTQTPSHQVTQMGQEVILRCVPISNHLYFYWYRQILGQKVEFLVSFYNNEISEKSEIFDDQFSVERPDGSNFTLKIRSTKLEDSAMYFCASSIRTEQYFGPGTRLTVT.

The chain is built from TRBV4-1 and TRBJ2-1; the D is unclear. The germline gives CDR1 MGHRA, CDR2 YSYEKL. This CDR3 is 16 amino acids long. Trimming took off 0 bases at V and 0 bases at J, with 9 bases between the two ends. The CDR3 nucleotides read TGCGCCAGCAGCCAAGAATTGGCAAGCTCCTACAATGAGCAGTTCTTC. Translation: CASSQELASSYNEQFF.

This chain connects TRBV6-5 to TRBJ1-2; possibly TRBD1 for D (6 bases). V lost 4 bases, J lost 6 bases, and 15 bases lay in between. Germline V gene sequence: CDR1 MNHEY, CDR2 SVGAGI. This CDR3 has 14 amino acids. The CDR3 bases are TGTGCCAGCAGTTCTCAAGGGGGTAGCCATGGCTACACCTTC. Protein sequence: CASSSQGGSHGYTF.

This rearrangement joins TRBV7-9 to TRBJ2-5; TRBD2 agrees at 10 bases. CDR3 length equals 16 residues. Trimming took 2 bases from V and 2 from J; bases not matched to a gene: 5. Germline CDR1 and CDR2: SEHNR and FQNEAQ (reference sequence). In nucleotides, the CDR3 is TGTGCCAGCAGCTTATTAAGCGGGGGGGGACAAGAGACCCAGTACTTC. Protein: CASSLLSGGGQETQYF.

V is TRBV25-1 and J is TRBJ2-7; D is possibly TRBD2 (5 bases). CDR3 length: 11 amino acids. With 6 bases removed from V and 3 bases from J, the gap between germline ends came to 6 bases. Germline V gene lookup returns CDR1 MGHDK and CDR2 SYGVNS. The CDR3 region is CASSEGYEQYF. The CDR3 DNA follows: TGTGCCAGCAGCGAGGGCTACGAGCAGTACTTC.

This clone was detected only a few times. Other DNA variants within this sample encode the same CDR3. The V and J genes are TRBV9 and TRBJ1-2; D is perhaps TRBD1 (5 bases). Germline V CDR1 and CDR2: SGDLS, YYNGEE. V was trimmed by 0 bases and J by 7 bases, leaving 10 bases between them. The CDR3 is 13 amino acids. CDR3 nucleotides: TGTGCCAGCAGCGTAGGGCAGGGATCTGGCTACACCTTC. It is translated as CASSVGQGSGYTF.

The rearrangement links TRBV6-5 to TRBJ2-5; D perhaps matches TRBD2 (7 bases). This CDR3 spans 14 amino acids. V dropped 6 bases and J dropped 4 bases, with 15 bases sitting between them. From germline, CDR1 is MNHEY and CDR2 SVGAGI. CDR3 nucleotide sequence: TGTGCCAGCAGAAGCGGGACACCTAGAGAGACCCAGTACTTC. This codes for CASRSGTPRETQYF.